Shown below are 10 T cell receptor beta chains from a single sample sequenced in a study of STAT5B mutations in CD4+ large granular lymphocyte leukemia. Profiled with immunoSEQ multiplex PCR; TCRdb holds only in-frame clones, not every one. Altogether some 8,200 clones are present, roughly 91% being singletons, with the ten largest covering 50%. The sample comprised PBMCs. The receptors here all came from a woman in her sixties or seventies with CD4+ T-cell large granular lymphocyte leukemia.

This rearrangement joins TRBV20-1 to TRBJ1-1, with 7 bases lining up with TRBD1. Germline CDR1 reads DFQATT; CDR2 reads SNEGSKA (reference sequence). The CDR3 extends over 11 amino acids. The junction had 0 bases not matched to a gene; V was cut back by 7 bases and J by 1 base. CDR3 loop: CSGQGNTEAFF. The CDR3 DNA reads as TGCAGTGGACAGGGGAACACTGAAGCTTTCTTT.

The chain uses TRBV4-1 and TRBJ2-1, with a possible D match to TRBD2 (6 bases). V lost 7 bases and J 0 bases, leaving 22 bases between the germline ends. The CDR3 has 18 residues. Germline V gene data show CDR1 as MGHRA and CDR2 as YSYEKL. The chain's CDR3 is CASTTLGGASSSYNEQFF. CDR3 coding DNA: TGCGCCAGCACCACCTTAGGAGGGGCCTCGAGCTCCTACAATGAGCAGTTCTTC.

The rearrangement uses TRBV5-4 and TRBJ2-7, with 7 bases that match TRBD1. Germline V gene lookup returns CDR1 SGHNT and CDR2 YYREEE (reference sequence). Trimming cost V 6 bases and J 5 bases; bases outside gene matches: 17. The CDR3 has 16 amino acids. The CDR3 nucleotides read TGTGCCAGCACCACAGGGGCCCTCCGGGACCTGGACGAGCAGTACTTC. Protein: CASTTGALRDLDEQYF.

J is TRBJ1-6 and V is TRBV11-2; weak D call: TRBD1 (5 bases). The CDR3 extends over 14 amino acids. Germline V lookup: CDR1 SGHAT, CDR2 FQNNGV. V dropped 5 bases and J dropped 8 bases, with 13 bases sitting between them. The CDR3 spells CASSERGYDSPLHF. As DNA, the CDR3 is TGTGCCAGCAGCGAAAGGGGCTACGATTCACCCCTCCACTTT.

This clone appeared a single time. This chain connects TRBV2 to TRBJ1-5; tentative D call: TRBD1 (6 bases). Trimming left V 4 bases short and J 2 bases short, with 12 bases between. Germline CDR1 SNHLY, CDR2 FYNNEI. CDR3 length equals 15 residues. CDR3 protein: CASSATGFGNQPQHF. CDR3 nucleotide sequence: TGTGCCAGCAGTGCAACAGGGTTTGGCAATCAGCCCCAGCATTTT.

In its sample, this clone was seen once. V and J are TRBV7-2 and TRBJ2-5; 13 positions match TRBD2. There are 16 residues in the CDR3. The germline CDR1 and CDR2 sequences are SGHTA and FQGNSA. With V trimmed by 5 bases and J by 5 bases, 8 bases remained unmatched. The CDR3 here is CASSPRTSGGGETQYF. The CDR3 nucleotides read TGTGCCAGCAGCCCGAGGACTAGCGGGGGTGGTGAGACCCAGTACTTC.

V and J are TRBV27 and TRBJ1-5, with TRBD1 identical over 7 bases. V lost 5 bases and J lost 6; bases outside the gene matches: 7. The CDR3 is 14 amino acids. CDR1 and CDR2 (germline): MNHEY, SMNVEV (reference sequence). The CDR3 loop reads CASSPDRVGQPQHF. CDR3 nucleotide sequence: TGTGCCAGCAGTCCAGACAGGGTCGGTCAGCCCCAGCATTTT.

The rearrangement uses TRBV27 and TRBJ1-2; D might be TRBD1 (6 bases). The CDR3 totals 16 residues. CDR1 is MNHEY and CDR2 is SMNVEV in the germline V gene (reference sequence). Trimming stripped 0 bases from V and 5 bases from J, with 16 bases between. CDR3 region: CASSLSLGQHFYGYTF. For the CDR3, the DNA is TGTGCCAGCAGTTTATCGTTGGGACAACACTTTTATGGCTACACCTTC.

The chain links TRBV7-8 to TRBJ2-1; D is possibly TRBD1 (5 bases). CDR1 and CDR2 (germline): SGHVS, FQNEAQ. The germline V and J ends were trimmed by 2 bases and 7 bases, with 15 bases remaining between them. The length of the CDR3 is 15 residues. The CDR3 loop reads CASSLPRLGVNEQFF. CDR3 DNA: TGTGCCAGCAGCTTACCCCGGCTAGGGGTGAATGAGCAGTTCTTC.

CDR3 DNA: TGTGCCAGCAGTGTCAGCAATCAGCCCCAGCATTTT. This translates into CASSVSNQPQHF. The chain is built from TRBV6-1 and TRBJ1-5; no firm D call. The CDR3 runs 12 residues. V was trimmed by 4 bases and J by 1 base, leaving 2 bases between them. Germline-derived CDR1 and CDR2 are MNHNS and SASEGT.